The 4 T cell receptor beta chains presented below share a single source sample, sequenced in a study of shared clonotypes between healthy human individuals. Sequencing was performed with immunoSEQ multiplex PCR; in TCRdb, only in-frame clones are kept and a portion is missing. The data hold about 480,000 clones, with 79% observed a single time. Source material: PBMCs. These receptors all stem from a woman aged 35 to 49 in good health. Some clones in this sample may be carry-over from other donors' samples.

This clone was seen a handful of times. In the same sample, other DNA sequences code for this CDR3. V is TRBV30 and J is TRBJ2-3; D call uncertain. The CDR3 has 13 residues. V was trimmed by 0 bases and J by 4 bases, leaving 8 bases between them. The germline gives CDR1 GTSNPN, CDR2 SVGIG (reference sequence). CDR3 bases: TGTGCCTGGAGTGTACCCGGCGCAGATACGCAGTATTTT. Its protein is CAWSVPGADTQYF. Variable domain in full (rest from reference TRBV30 and TRBJ2-3): SQTIHQWPATLVQPVGSPLSLECTVEGTSNPNLYWYRQAAGRGLQLLFYSVGIGQISSEVPQNLSASRPQDRQFILSSKKLLLSDSGFYLCAWSVPGADTQYFGPGTRLTVL.

The V gene is TRBV18, the J gene TRBJ1-1; D is perhaps TRBD1 (6 bases). The CDR3 has 13 residues. Trimming pared 3 bases from V and 11 bases from J, leaving 16 bases between. Germline-derived CDR1 and CDR2 are KGHSH and LQKENI. CDR3 loop: CASSPGGGVAAFF. DNA for the CDR3: TGTGCCAGCTCACCCGGGGGGGGCGTCGCGGCTTTCTTT. Full variable domain (rest looked up from reference TRBV18 and TRBJ1-1): NAGVMQNPRHLVRRRGQEARLRCSPMKGHSHVYWYRQLPEEGLKFMVYLQKENIIDESGMPKERFSAEFPKEGPSILRIQQVVRGDSAAYFCASSPGGGVAAFFGQGTRLTVV.

The chain employs TRBV15 and TRBJ2-5; unclear D gene. CDR1 is LNHNV, CDR2 YYDKDF, per germline (reference sequence). This CDR3 region has 13 residues. Trimming took off 8 bases at V and 3 bases at J, with 13 bases between the two ends. The CDR3 DNA reads TGTGCCACCGCGTCCCAGTACAAAGAGACCCAGTACTTC. As protein: CATASQYKETQYF.

V and J are TRBV7-2 and TRBJ2-5, with 7 bases aligning to TRBD1. Germline V gene sequence: CDR1 SGHTA, CDR2 FQGNSA. The CDR3 is 16 residues long. J lost 2 bases, V lost 1 base, and 7 bases had no gene match. This CDR3 is CASSLGVVTGQETQYF. CDR3 sequence (DNA): TGTGCCAGCAGCTTAGGAGTAGTGACAGGGCAAGAGACCCAGTACTTC. The full variable domain, completed using reference TRBV7-2 and TRBJ2-5, is GAGVSQSPSNKVTEKGKDVELRCDPISGHTALYWYRQSLGQGLEFLIYFQGNSAPDKSGLPSDRFSAERTGGSVSTLTIQRTQQEDSAVYLCASSLGVVTGQETQYFGPGTRLLVL.